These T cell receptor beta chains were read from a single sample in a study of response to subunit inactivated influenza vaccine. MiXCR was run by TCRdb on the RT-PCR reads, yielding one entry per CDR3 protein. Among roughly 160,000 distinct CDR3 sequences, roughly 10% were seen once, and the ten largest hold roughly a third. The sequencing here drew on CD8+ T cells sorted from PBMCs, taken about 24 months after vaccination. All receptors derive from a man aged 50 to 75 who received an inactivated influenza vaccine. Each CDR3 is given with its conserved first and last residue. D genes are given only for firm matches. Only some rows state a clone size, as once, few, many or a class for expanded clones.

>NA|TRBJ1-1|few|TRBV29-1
CSVSGGDLPNTEAFF
TGCAGCGTTTCGGGGGGGGACCTCCCGAACACTGAAGCTTTCTTT
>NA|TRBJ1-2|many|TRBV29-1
CSALHPDRSNYGYTF
TGCAGCGCCCTACACCCAGACAGATCTAACTATGGCTACACCTTC
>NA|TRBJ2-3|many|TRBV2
CASSESAPWELGDTQYF
TGTGCCAGCAGTGAATCCGCGCCCTGGGAGCTGGGGGATACGCAGTATTTT
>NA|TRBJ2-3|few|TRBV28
CASSAPTRPTDTQYF
TGTGCCAGCAGTGCCCCGACTAGACCCACAGATACGCAGTATTTT
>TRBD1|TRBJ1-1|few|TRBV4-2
CASSQPGGATEAFF
TGTGCCAGCAGCCAACCAGGGGGGGCCACTGAAGCTTTCTTT
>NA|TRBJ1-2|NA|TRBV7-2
CASSSGASGVWGYGYTF
TGTGCCAGCAGCTCGGGAGCCTCCGGGGTCTGGGGCTATGGCTACACCTTC
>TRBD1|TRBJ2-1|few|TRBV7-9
CASSSTYRDRGPNEQFF
TGTGCCAGCAGCTCTACCTACCGGGACAGGGGCCCGAATGAGCAGTTCTTC
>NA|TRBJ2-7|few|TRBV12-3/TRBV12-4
CASSGSGNNYEQYF
TGTGCCAGCAGTGGTTCGGGGAATAACTACGAGCAGTACTTC
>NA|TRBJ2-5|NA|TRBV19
CASSDGWGETQYF
TGTGCCAGTTCGGACGGATGGGGTGAGACCCAGTACTTC
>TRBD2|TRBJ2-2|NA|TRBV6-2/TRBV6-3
CASSLTSGYANTGELFF
TGTGCCAGCAGTCTGACTAGCGGGTACGCGAACACCGGGGAGCTGTTTTTT
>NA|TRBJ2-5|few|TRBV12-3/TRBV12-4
CASSFREGSKETQYF
TGTGCCAGCAGTTTTCGAGAGGGATCTAAGGAGACCCAGTACTTC
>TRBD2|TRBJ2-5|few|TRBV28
CASGGGPRETQYF
TGTGCCAGCGGGGGAGGGCCGCGGGAGACCCAGTACTTC
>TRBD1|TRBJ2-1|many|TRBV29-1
CSVEVTGAYNEQFF
TGCAGCGTTGAGGTGACAGGGGCATACAATGAGCAGTTCTTC
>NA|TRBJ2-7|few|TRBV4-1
CASSPALGGEQYF
TGCGCCAGCAGCCCGGCCCTAGGGGGCGAGCAGTACTTC
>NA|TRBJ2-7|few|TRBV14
CASSQGTGKAYEQYF
TGTGCCAGCAGCCAAGGTACAGGGAAGGCATACGAGCAGTACTTC
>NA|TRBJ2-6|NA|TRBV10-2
CASSERGSGDSGANVLTF
TGCGCCAGCAGTGAGAGGGGTTCGGGGGACTCTGGGGCCAACGTCCTGACTTTC
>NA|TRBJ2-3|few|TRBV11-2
CASSLDHFSLSTDTQYF
TGTGCCAGCAGCTTAGACCATTTCAGTCTCAGCACAGATACGCAGTATTTT